Listed below are T cell receptor beta chains from one sample, sequenced in a study of T cell repertoires in cytomegalovirus infection. One entry per CDR3 protein results from TCRdb running MiXCR on the reads. The table lists hundreds of thousands of distinct CDR3 sequences, around 35% of them singletons. Antigens for these TCRs are unknown. Material: cultured PBMCs, obtained from culture after CMV antigen stimulation. The receptor source for this set is a human donor in good health (CMV status not recorded). Some clones in this sample may be carry-over from other donors' samples. Each CDR3 is given with its conserved first and last residue. The D gene is left open where the match is weak. Not all rows give a size; the values are once, few, many and, for expanded clones, a class.

CDR3: CAISVELGTDTQYF; DNA: TGTGCCATCAGTGTGGAGCTGGGCACAGATACGCAGTATTTT; length: 14; V: TRBV10-3; size: few; D: NA; J: TRBJ2-3
CDR3: CASSQVPRSHQETQYF; DNA: TGTGCCAGCAGCCAAGTCCCCAGGTCCCACCAAGAGACCCAGTACTTC; length: 16; V: TRBV3-1; size: NA; D: NA; J: TRBJ2-5
CDR3: CATQWRMNTEAFF; DNA: TGTGCCACCCAGTGGAGAATGAACACTGAAGCTTTCTTT; length: 13; V: TRBV28; size: NA; D: NA; J: TRBJ1-1
CDR3: CASSLQGGHRKLFF; DNA: TGTGCCAGCAGCTTACAGGGTGGACACCGAAAACTGTTTTTT; length: 14; V: TRBV7-6; size: few; D: NA; J: TRBJ1-4
CDR3: CASSSLGPDGYTF; DNA: TGTGCCAGCAGCTCGCTGGGGCCCGACGGCTACACCTTC; length: 13; V: TRBV11-2; size: NA; D: NA; J: TRBJ1-2
CDR3: CASSQERLAGRYNEQFF; DNA: TGTGCCAGCAGCCAAGAAAGACTAGCGGGACGATACAATGAGCAGTTCTTC; length: 17; V: TRBV14; size: NA; D: TRBD2; J: TRBJ2-1
CDR3: CASSSTGYTDTQYF; DNA: TGTGCCAGCAGCTCTACGGGCTACACAGATACGCAGTATTTT; length: 14; V: TRBV11-3; size: NA; D: NA; J: TRBJ2-3
CDR3: CASSLVRDEQIF; DNA: TGTGCCAGCAGCTTAGTAAGGGATGAGCAGATCTTC; length: 12; V: TRBV7-6; size: NA; D: NA; J: TRBJ2-1
CDR3: CASSLWRLNTEAFF; DNA: TGTGCCAGCAGCTTGTGGCGGCTGAACACTGAAGCTTTCTTT; length: 14; V: TRBV5-6; size: NA; D: NA; J: TRBJ1-1
CDR3: CASSPTSHNEQFF; DNA: TGTGCCAGCAGTCCTACTAGCCACAATGAGCAGTTCTTC; length: 13; V: TRBV28; size: NA; D: NA; J: TRBJ2-1
CDR3: CASSWSANYGYTF; DNA: TGTGCCAGCAGTTGGAGTGCCAACTATGGCTACACCTTC; length: 13; V: TRBV28; size: NA; D: NA; J: TRBJ1-2
CDR3: CASSARRAPPTDTQYF; DNA: TGTGCCAGCAGCGCCCGAAGGGCTCCCCCCACAGATACGCAGTATTTT; length: 16; V: TRBV7-2; size: NA; D: NA; J: TRBJ2-3
CDR3: CSASPIIHGGTLF; DNA: TGCAGTGCTAGCCCAATTATCCACGGAGGCACTCTCTTT; length: 13; V: TRBV20-1; size: few; D: NA; J: TRBJ1-1
CDR3: CASSSGQGGSTGELFF; DNA: TGTGCCAGCAGCTCCGGACAGGGAGGAAGCACCGGGGAGCTGTTTTTT; length: 16; V: TRBV7-6; size: NA; D: TRBD1; J: TRBJ2-2
CDR3: CASSQQGRGNQPQHF; DNA: TGTGCCAGCAGTCAACAGGGTAGGGGCAATCAGCCCCAGCATTTT; length: 15; V: TRBV12-3/TRBV12-4; size: many; D: NA; J: TRBJ1-5
CDR3: CASSARLAGADTQYF; DNA: TGTGCCAGCAGCGCTAGACTAGCGGGAGCGGATACGCAGTATTTT; length: 15; V: TRBV7-9; size: NA; D: TRBD2; J: TRBJ2-3
CDR3: CATRGGYEQYF; DNA: TGTGCCACCCGGGGGGGCTACGAGCAGTACTTC; length: 11; V: TRBV7-2; size: NA; D: TRBD2; J: TRBJ2-7
CDR3: CASSEEGAGQPQHF; DNA: TGTGCCAGCAGTGAAGAGGGGGCGGGTCAGCCCCAGCATTTT; length: 14; V: TRBV2; size: once; D: TRBD1; J: TRBJ1-5
CDR3: CASSSQAGDRTDTQYF; DNA: TGTGCCAGCAGCTCCCAGGCGGGAGACCGCACAGATACGCAGTATTTT; length: 16; V: TRBV7-8; size: few; D: TRBD2; J: TRBJ2-3
CDR3: CARPILAQAGANVLTF; DNA: TGTGCCAGGCCGATACTTGCTCAGGCTGGGGCCAACGTCCTGACTTTC; length: 16; V: TRBV19; size: NA; D: NA; J: TRBJ2-6
CDR3: CASSHTDRAKNIQYF; DNA: TGTGCCAGCAGCCATACTGACAGGGCGAAAAACATTCAGTACTTC; length: 15; V: TRBV7-3; size: NA; D: TRBD1; J: TRBJ2-4
CDR3: CASQRGWTENYGYTF; DNA: TGTGCCAGCCAACGGGGCTGGACGGAGAACTATGGCTACACCTTC; length: 15; V: TRBV19; size: NA; D: NA; J: TRBJ1-2
CDR3: CASSQGQVLSGNTIYF; DNA: TGTGCCAGCAGCCAGGGGCAGGTCCTCTCTGGAAACACCATATATTTT; length: 16; V: TRBV7-2; size: many; D: NA; J: TRBJ1-3
CDR3: CASRSEGRGPYEQYF; DNA: TGTGCCAGCAGGTCAGAGGGCAGGGGCCCCTACGAGCAGTACTTC; length: 15; V: TRBV7-2; size: NA; D: NA; J: TRBJ2-7
CDR3: CASSQLGTSTSTDTQYF; DNA: TGTGCCAGCAGTCAACTAGGGACTAGTACTAGCACAGATACGCAGTATTTT; length: 17; V: TRBV6-8; size: few; D: TRBD2; J: TRBJ2-3
CDR3: CASRGGTSGRYNEQFF; DNA: TGTGCCAGCAGGGGGGGGACTAGCGGGCGCTACAATGAGCAGTTCTTC; length: 16; V: TRBV12-3/TRBV12-4; size: NA; D: TRBD2; J: TRBJ2-1
CDR3: CASSQRLNNEKLFF; DNA: TGTGCCAGCAGCCAACGGCTAAATAATGAAAAACTGTTTTTT; length: 14; V: TRBV11-2; size: few; D: NA; J: TRBJ1-4
CDR3: CATSHTAAGVGVNEQFF; DNA: TGTGCCACCAGTCATACCGCAGCGGGTGTAGGGGTCAATGAGCAGTTCTTC; length: 17; V: TRBV24-1; size: NA; D: NA; J: TRBJ2-1
CDR3: CATSDSGEQETQYF; DNA: TGTGCCACCAGTGATTCTGGGGAGCAAGAGACCCAGTACTTC; length: 14; V: TRBV24-1; size: NA; D: NA; J: TRBJ2-5
CDR3: CASSPFQGHYGYTF; DNA: TGTGCCAGCAGTCCGTTTCAGGGGCACTATGGCTACACCTTC; length: 14; V: TRBV28; size: once; D: NA; J: TRBJ1-2
CDR3: CSASPGYGYTF; DNA: TGCAGTGCTAGCCCAGGCTATGGCTACACCTTC; length: 11; V: TRBV20-1; size: NA; D: NA; J: TRBJ1-2
CDR3: CASTTRDFLVGYTF; DNA: TGTGCCAGCACCACGAGGGATTTTCTGGTTGGCTACACCTTC; length: 14; V: TRBV28; size: few; D: NA; J: TRBJ1-2
CDR3: CASSSQGRNSPLHF; DNA: TGTGCCAGCAGCTCCCAGGGGCGGAATTCACCCCTCCACTTT; length: 14; V: TRBV7-2; size: many; D: NA; J: TRBJ1-6
CDR3: CASSLAQVGPGGGTEAFF; DNA: TGTGCCAGCAGCTTAGCGCAGGTGGGGCCAGGGGGAGGAACTGAAGCTTTCTTT; length: 18; V: TRBV7-9; size: many; D: TRBD1; J: TRBJ1-1
CDR3: CASSLAPRGRSGGRETQYF; DNA: TGTGCCAGCAGCTTAGCCCCGAGGGGGCGAAGCGGGGGAAGAGAGACCCAGTACTTC; length: 19; V: TRBV7-6; size: NA; D: NA; J: TRBJ2-5
CDR3: CASSSTLGTGGTDTQYF; DNA: TGTGCCAGCAGTTCCACCCTGGGGACAGGCGGCACAGATACGCAGTATTTT; length: 17; V: TRBV12-3/TRBV12-4; size: NA; D: TRBD1; J: TRBJ2-3
CDR3: CASSLSRNNQPQHF; DNA: TGTGCCAGCAGCTTAAGCAGGAATAATCAGCCCCAGCATTTT; length: 14; V: TRBV5-6; size: few; D: NA; J: TRBJ1-5
CDR3: CASSLGGETGREKLFF; DNA: TGTGCCAGCAGCTTGGGAGGAGAGACAGGGCGAGAAAAACTGTTTTTT; length: 16; V: TRBV5-8; size: few; D: TRBD1; J: TRBJ1-4
CDR3: CASGPWTAPTNEQFF; DNA: TGTGCCAGCGGCCCCTGGACCGCCCCAACCAATGAGCAGTTCTTC; length: 15; V: TRBV27; size: NA; D: NA; J: TRBJ2-1
CDR3: CASRPPPGPTDTQYF; DNA: TGTGCCAGCAGGCCCCCCCCGGGCCCCACAGATACGCAGTATTTT; length: 15; V: TRBV6-6; size: once; D: NA; J: TRBJ2-3